The next 31 T cell receptor beta chains were all read from a single sample in a study of T-cell reconstitution after alpha-beta-depleted transplantation in children. Unique molecular identifiers were incorporated during preparation of the TCRbeta library. Each CDR3 protein is one row after TCRdb ran MiXCR on the PCR reads. Found here are around 490,000 distinct CDR3 sequences, about an eighth of them singletons; the top ten hold 13% to 15%. The material sequenced was PBMCs, mostly from graft donor cells, taken 180 days after TCRalphabeta/CD19-depleted stem cell transplant. The receptors derive from a female patient younger than 10 who had a stem cell transplant for aplastic anemia, so the T cells may come from the graft donor.

This rearrangement joins TRBV19 to TRBJ2-7; D might be TRBD1 or TRBD2, each matching 5 bases. CDR1 and CDR2 (germline): LNHDA, SQIVND (reference sequence). CDR3 length equals 13 residues. With 10 bases removed from V and 0 bases from J, the gap between germline ends came to 13 bases. The CDR3 sequence: CATTGPFSYEQYF. The CDR3 bases are TGTGCCACCACGGGACCCTTCTCCTACGAGCAGTACTTC.

This clonotype was observed a handful of times. J is TRBJ1-2 and V is TRBV20-1, with TRBD1 identical over 8 bases. This CDR3 is 15 amino acids long. Germline V lookup: CDR1 DFQATT, CDR2 SNEGSKA (reference sequence). The ends lost 6 bases at V and 7 bases at J; junction bases unmatched: 16. Here the CDR3 reads CSATERRTGFFGYTF. The CDR3 DNA reads TGCAGTGCCACAGAAAGAAGGACAGGGTTCTTTGGCTACACCTTC.

This clonotype was picked up a small number of times. The chain carries TRBV6-2 or TRBV6-3 and TRBJ2-1; the match to TRBD2 covers 8 bases. This CDR3 is 17 amino acids long. Per germline, CDR1 MNHEY and CDR2 SVGEGT. V lost 4 bases, J lost 2 bases, and 10 bases stayed unmatched. CDR3 amino acids: CASSSPSLAVPYNEQFF. As DNA, the CDR3 is TGTGCCAGCAGTTCCCCCTCACTAGCGGTCCCCTACAATGAGCAGTTCTTC.

This chain links TRBV11-3 with TRBJ2-3; 8 bases map to TRBD1. Trimming removed 5 bases from V and 6 bases from J; junction bases left unmatched: 16. The CDR3 consists of 17 residues. In germline, CDR1 is SGHNT, CDR2 YENEEA. CDR3 sequence: CASSPGTGGTAVDTQYF. The CDR3 DNA sequence: TGTGCCAGCAGCCCTGGGACAGGAGGGACCGCCGTGGATACGCAGTATTTT.

The sample holds many counts of this clonotype. The gene calls are TRBV18 and TRBJ2-7; the D gene is possibly TRBD2 (5 bases). CDR1 and CDR2 (germline): KGHSH, LQKENI. V was pared by 4 bases and J by 6 bases, with 10 bases between. The CDR3 runs to 12 residues. Here the CDR3 reads CASSQRGPEQYV. The CDR3, as DNA: TGTGCCAGCTCACAAAGAGGGCCCGAGCAGTACGTC.

This clonotype was seen a handful of times. Mismatch with germline at one junction end may stem from a read error. This chain uses TRBV7-2 with TRBJ2-3, with 9 bases aligning to TRBD2. CDR1 and CDR2 (germline): SGHTA, FQGNSA. The CDR3 totals 16 residues. The CDR3 loop reads CASSLAGSISTDTQYF. The CDR3 DNA sequence: TGTGCCAGCAGCCTAGCGGGGTCGATTAGCACAGATACGCAGTATTTT.

The chain carries TRBV5-1 and TRBJ2-5; possibly TRBD2 for D (5 bases). Germline lookup yields CDR1 SGHRS and CDR2 YFSETQ. The length of the CDR3 is 14 residues. Deletions cut 5 bases from V and 1 base from J, with 12 bases between. For the CDR3, the DNA is TGCGCCAGCAGGGGCCCAGGAGGCCAAGAGACCCAGTACTTC. Protein sequence: CASRGPGGQETQYF.

The J gene is TRBJ2-5, the V gene TRBV5-5, with 11 bases that match TRBD2. This CDR3 is built from 18 residues. Germline CDR1 reads SGHKS; CDR2 reads YYEKEE (reference sequence). V was clipped by 2 bases and J by 1 base; unmatched bases: 10. The CDR3: CASSFLLAGGRGQETQYF. The CDR3 nucleotides are TGTGCCAGCAGCTTTCTCCTAGCGGGAGGTAGGGGCCAAGAGACCCAGTACTTC.

This chain uses TRBV15 with TRBJ2-7; TRBD2 aligns across 7 bases. V trimming: 5 bases; J trimming: 6 bases; junction bases outside the gene matches: 7. CDR1 is LNHNV, CDR2 YYDKDF, per germline (reference sequence). This CDR3 has 13 residues. The CDR3 DNA reads TGTGCCACCAGCCCGCGGGAGTCTCTCGAGCAGTACTTC. As protein: CATSPRESLEQYF.

The chain employs TRBV4-2 and TRBJ1-4; 7 bases are shared with TRBD1. V lost 0 bases to trimming and J lost 8 bases; unmatched junction nucleotides: 6. Per the germline V gene, CDR1 is LGHNA and CDR2 is YNFKEQ. The length of the CDR3 is 15 residues. The CDR3 sequence: CASSQDNRGGEKLFF. The CDR3 DNA reads TGTGCCAGCAGCCAAGATAACAGGGGAGGGGAAAAACTGTTTTTT.

This chain links TRBV20-1 with TRBJ1-2; D ambiguous. The CDR3 totals 12 residues. CDR1 and CDR2 from the germline V gene are DFQATT and SNEGSKA (reference sequence). Trimming took off 2 bases at V and 7 bases at J, with 11 bases between the two ends. The CDR3 region is CSARPNWGGYTF. DNA of the CDR3: TGCAGTGCTAGACCAAATTGGGGTGGCTACACCTTC.

The chain has TRBV4-1 and TRBJ1-2; D remains ambiguous. Germline assignment: CDR1 MGHRA and CDR2 YSYEKL. The length of the CDR3 is 16 residues. V lost 0 bases and J 4 bases, leaving 15 bases between the germline ends. The chain's CDR3 is CASSQEIGLPRYGYTF. The CDR3 DNA reads as TGCGCCAGCAGCCAAGAAATAGGTCTGCCTCGCTATGGCTACACCTTC.

The rearrangement uses TRBV4-1 and TRBJ1-4, with a weak D call TRBD1 (6 bases). Germline V gene sequence: CDR1 MGHRA, CDR2 YSYEKL. Trimming removed 3 bases from V and 7 bases from J, with 9 bases in between. This CDR3 region has 13 residues. The CDR3, as DNA: TGCGCCAGCAGCCAGACCAGGGGTGAAAAACTGTTTTTT. Protein sequence: CASSQTRGEKLFF.

The chain joins TRBV20-1 to TRBJ2-5, with TRBD1 identical over 10 bases. V lost 3 bases and J lost 6; bases outside the gene matches: 4. CDR3 length equals 13 residues. Germline lookup yields CDR1 DFQATT and CDR2 SNEGSKA (reference sequence). CDR3 in DNA: TGCAGTGCTAGTAGGGGACAGGGGAAGACCCAGTACTTC. Its translation is CSASRGQGKTQYF.

The V and J genes are TRBV5-1 and TRBJ2-6; D tentatively reads TRBD1 or TRBD2 (5 bases each). Germline V CDR1 and CDR2: SGHRS, YFSETQ. Trimming stripped 10 bases from V and 4 bases from J, with 12 bases between. The CDR3 has 13 amino acids. CDR3 nucleotides: TGCGCCTCTCGAGGGGCCGGGGCCAACGTCCTGACTTTC. It encodes CASRGAGANVLTF.

This clonotype was recorded a few times. The V call is TRBV10-3, the J call TRBJ1-2; 9 bases match TRBD1. From germline, CDR1 is ENHRY and CDR2 SYGVKD. V was clipped by 5 bases and J by 8 bases; unmatched bases: 6. The CDR3 length is 13 residues. This CDR3 reads CAISPGTGYGYTF. CDR3 in DNA: TGTGCCATCAGTCCCGGGACAGGGTACGGCTACACCTTC.

The rearrangement joins TRBV7-2 to TRBJ2-7, with D hard to call. From germline, CDR1 is SGHTA and CDR2 FQGNSA. The CDR3 spans 14 residues. The V end lost 0 bases, the J end lost 2 bases, and 8 bases lay between the germline ends. The CDR3: CASSLALGTYEQYF. The CDR3 bases are TGTGCCAGCAGCTTAGCGCTGGGGACCTACGAGCAGTACTTC.

This clonotype was recorded a few times. V and J are TRBV20-1 and TRBJ1-1; the D is unclear. V was shortened by 6 bases and J by 3 bases, with 11 bases between the two germline ends. This CDR3 region has 12 residues. Per the germline V gene, CDR1 is DFQATT and CDR2 is SNEGSKA (reference sequence). The CDR3 DNA follows: TGCAGTGCCCAAGGAGCAGACACTGAAGCTTTCTTT. It encodes CSAQGADTEAFF.

This clonotype turned up a few times. The chain employs TRBV5-6 and TRBJ2-5; no firm D call. V was cut by 4 bases and J by 0 bases, with 7 bases left in between. The germline V gene encodes CDR1 SGHDT and CDR2 YYEEEE. This CDR3 is 13 amino acids long. CDR3 coding DNA: TGTGCCAGCAGCCTGGTAAACCAAGAGACCCAGTACTTC. It encodes CASSLVNQETQYF. The whole variable domain, filled in from reference TRBV5-6 and TRBJ2-5, reads DAGVTQSPTHLIKTRGQQVTLRCSPKSGHDTVSWYQQALGQGPQFIFQYYEEEERQRGNFPDRFSGHQFPNYSSELNVNALLLGDSALYLCASSLVNQETQYFGPGTRLLVL.

This chain joins TRBV5-5 and TRBJ1-5, with D tentatively TRBD1 (5 bases). The V and J ends lost 3 bases and 5 bases respectively, with 12 bases between them. Germline CDR1 and CDR2: SGHKS and YYEKEE (reference sequence). The CDR3 sequence is 14 residues long. This CDR3 is CASSSGPGDQPQHF. The CDR3 DNA follows: TGTGCCAGCAGCTCGGGACCCGGCGATCAGCCCCAGCATTTT.

This clonotype was seen a few times. The J gene is TRBJ1-1, the V gene TRBV6-2 or TRBV6-3; TRBD1 is a possible D gene (5 bases). Germline lookup yields CDR1 MNHEY and CDR2 SVGEGT. The CDR3 has 15 residues. The ends were cut back, 7 bases at V and 3 bases at J, with 18 bases in the middle. In DNA form, the CDR3 reads TGTGCCAGCACCGACAGCACTCCCACGCACACTGAAGCTTTCTTT. Encoded protein: CASTDSTPTHTEAFF.

A remark on this clonotype: The CDR3 does not end in the conserved phenylalanine or tryptophan, so this is likely a read error. Because the CDR3's place on the DNA is in doubt, the DNA is left out and the CDR3 is given as listed by TCRdb. V is TRBV7-9 and J is TRBJ2-1; TRBD2, the D gene given by the table, was not confirmed from the DNA. CDR1 and CDR2 (germline): SEHNR, FQNEAQ (reference sequence). The CDR3 has 12 amino acids, counting both end residues. This chain's CDR3 is CASSSSTSGIGP.

The table lists this clonotype with a few counts. The rearrangement uses TRBV6-2 or TRBV6-3 and TRBJ2-7, with D perhaps matching TRBD1 (6 bases). Germline assignment: CDR1 MNHEY and CDR2 SVGEGT. The ends were cut back, 5 bases at V and 6 bases at J, with 23 bases in the middle. CDR3 size: 16 residues. The CDR3 reads CASSHMRGQGHREQYV. The CDR3 DNA follows: TGTGCCAGCAGTCACATGAGGGGTCAGGGGCATCGCGAGCAGTACGTC.

This clonotype was detected a few times. The rearrangement joins TRBV9 to TRBJ2-5, with 8 bases aligning to TRBD1. The CDR3 sequence is 16 residues long. V was pared by 2 bases and J by 8 bases, with 14 bases of the junction left unmatched. The germline V gene encodes CDR1 SGDLS and CDR2 YYNGEE. CDR3 sequence: CASSVRARDRPRTQYF. CDR3 DNA sequence: TGTGCCAGCAGCGTGAGGGCCCGGGACAGGCCTCGAACCCAGTACTTC. Drawing the rest from reference TRBV9 and TRBJ2-5, the complete variable domain is DSGVTQTPKHLITATGQRVTLRCSPRSGDLSVYWYQQSLDQGLQFLIQYYNGEERAKGNILERFSAQQFPDLHSELNLSSLELGDSALYFCASSVRARDRPRTQYFGPGTRLLVL.

This clonotype was seen at least ten times. This chain joins TRBV7-2 and TRBJ2-3, with 7 bases lining up with TRBD1. CDR1 SGHTA and CDR2 FQGNSA come from the germline V gene. CDR3 length: 15 residues. The V gene end was trimmed by 0 bases and the J gene end by 1 base; junction bases not matched to a gene: 1. CDR3 residues: CASSLAGTGTDTQYF. The CDR3 coding sequence is TGTGCCAGCAGCTTAGCCGGGACAGGCACAGATACGCAGTATTTT.

This clonotype occurred many times. The chain carries TRBV15 and TRBJ2-7; TRBD2 matches 7 bases. CDR1 and CDR2 from the germline V gene are LNHNV and YYDKDF (reference sequence). The CDR3 spans 17 residues. V was pared by 0 bases and J by 0 bases, with 8 bases of the junction left unmatched. The CDR3 DNA sequence: TGTGCCACCAGCAGAGATCCATCACTAGCGACCTCCTACGAGCAGTACTTC. Translation gives CATSRDPSLATSYEQYF. The whole variable domain, filled in from reference TRBV15 and TRBJ2-7, reads DAMVIQNPRYQVTQFGKPVTLSCSQTLNHNVMYWYQQKSSQAPKLLFHYYDKDFNNEADTPDNFQSRRPNTSFCFLDIRSPGLGDTAMYLCATSRDPSLATSYEQYFGPGTRLTVT.

The chain employs TRBV7-2 and TRBJ1-1; D is unresolved. There are 14 residues in the CDR3. The V gene lost 4 bases and the J gene lost 4 bases, with 13 bases spanning the gap. Germline V lookup: CDR1 SGHTA, CDR2 FQGNSA. As DNA, the CDR3 is TGTGCCAGCAGCTCGCAACGGGTTGGCACTGAAGCTTTCTTT. This encodes CASSSQRVGTEAFF. Using reference TRBV7-2 and TRBJ1-1 for the parts outside the CDR3, the full variable domain is GAGVSQSPSNKVTEKGKDVELRCDPISGHTALYWYRQSLGQGLEFLIYFQGNSAPDKSGLPSDRFSAERTGGSVSTLTIQRTQQEDSAVYLCASSSQRVGTEAFFGQGTRLTVV.

This rearrangement joins TRBV7-2 to TRBJ2-3; 7 nucleotides agree with TRBD2. The CDR3 runs 17 residues. CDR1 is SGHTA and CDR2 is FQGNSA in the germline V gene. V lost 6 bases to trimming and J lost 0 bases; unmatched junction nucleotides: 12. The CDR3 spells CASRHKLAPISTDTQYF. The CDR3 DNA is TGTGCCAGCAGACACAAACTAGCGCCAATCAGCACAGATACGCAGTATTTT.

In this sample, this clonotype turned up a few times. The chain joins TRBV15 to TRBJ2-7; 9 bases fit TRBD1. The junction had 7 bases not matched to a gene; V was cut back by 9 bases and J by 1 base. The V gene's germline CDR1 is LNHNV and CDR2 YYDKDF (reference sequence). CDR3 length: 14 amino acids. The CDR3 protein is CATEDRGQSYEQYV. In DNA, the CDR3 is TGTGCCACGGAGGACAGGGGCCAATCCTACGAGCAGTACGTC.

This clonotype was found a few times. The V call is TRBV29-1, the J call TRBJ2-7; a possible D gene is TRBD2 (6 bases). Germline CDR1 is SQVTM and CDR2 is ANQGSEA. The V end lost 4 bases, the J end lost 5 bases, and 12 bases lay between the germline ends. The CDR3 consists of 12 residues. CDR3 in amino acids: CSVGRGRDEQYV. The CDR3 coding sequence is TGCAGCGTTGGGAGGGGTAGGGACGAGCAGTACGTC.

This clonotype was seen a handful of times. This chain links TRBV4-2 with TRBJ2-1, with TRBD2 matching 13 bases. V shed 3 bases, J shed 0 bases, and the junction held 11 bases outside the gene matches. The CDR3 is 20 residues long. CDR1 is LGHNA and CDR2 is YNFKEQ in the germline V gene. Written as DNA, the CDR3 is TGTGCCAGCAGCCAGTCGTGGGGACTAGCGGGACCGAGCTCCTACAATGAGCAGTTCTTC. This gives the protein CASSQSWGLAGPSSYNEQFF.